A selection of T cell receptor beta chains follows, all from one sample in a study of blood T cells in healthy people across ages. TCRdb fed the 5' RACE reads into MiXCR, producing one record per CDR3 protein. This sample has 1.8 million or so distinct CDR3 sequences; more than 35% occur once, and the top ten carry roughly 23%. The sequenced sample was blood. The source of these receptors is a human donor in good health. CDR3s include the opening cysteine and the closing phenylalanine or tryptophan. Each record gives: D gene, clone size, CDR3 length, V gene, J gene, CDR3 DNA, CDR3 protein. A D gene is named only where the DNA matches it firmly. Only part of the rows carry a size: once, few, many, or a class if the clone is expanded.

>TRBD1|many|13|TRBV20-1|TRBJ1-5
TGCAGTGCAGGGGGACAGGAGAATCAGCCCCAGCATTTT
CSAGGQENQPQHF
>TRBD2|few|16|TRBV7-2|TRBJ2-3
TGTGCCAGCGGCTTAGCGCAGCGGGGGGGTCTAGATACGCAGTATTTT
CASGLAQRGGLDTQYF
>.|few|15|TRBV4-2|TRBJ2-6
TGTGCCAGCAGCGAAAGCCACTCTGGGGCCAACGTCCTGACTTTC
CASSESHSGANVLTF
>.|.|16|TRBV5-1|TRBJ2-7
TGCGCCAGCAGCTTAGCAGGGGTCGACAGCTCCTACGAGCAGTACTTC
CASSLAGVDSSYEQYF
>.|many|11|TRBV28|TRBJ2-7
TGTGCCAGCAGTTTCTTCGGCGAGCAGTACTTC
CASSFFGEQYF
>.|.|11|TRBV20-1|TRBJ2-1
TGCAGTGCTAGTGGGTGGAGTGAGCAGTTCTTC
CSASGWSEQFF
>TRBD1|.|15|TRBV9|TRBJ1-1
TGTGCCAGCAGCGGACAGGGTTCAATGAACACTGAAGCTTTCTTT
CASSGQGSMNTEAFF
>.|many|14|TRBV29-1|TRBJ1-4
TGCAGCGTTGGCGGGGGATCAACTAATGAAAAACTGTTTTTT
CSVGGGSTNEKLFF
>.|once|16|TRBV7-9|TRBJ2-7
TGTGCCAGCAGCACAGGAGATGGGGGCCCCCCTTACGAGCAGTACTTC
CASSTGDGGPPYEQYF
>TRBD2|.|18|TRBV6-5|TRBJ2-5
TGTGCCAGCAGTTACTCCGGTCTAGCGGGGGTCGTACAAGAGACCCAGTACTTC
CASSYSGLAGVVQETQYF
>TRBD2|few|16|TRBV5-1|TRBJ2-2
TGCGCCAGCAAGATCGGAGCGGGGGCCGACACCGGGGAGCTGTTTTTT
CASKIGAGADTGELFF
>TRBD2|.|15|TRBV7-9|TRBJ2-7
TGTGCCAGCAGCCCGGCGGGGACTAGCGGCTACGAGCAGTACTTC
CASSPAGTSGYEQYF
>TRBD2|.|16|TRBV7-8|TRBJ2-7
TGTGCCAGCAGAACCACCGGGACTAGCGTTGACTACGAGCAGTACTTC
CASRTTGTSVDYEQYF
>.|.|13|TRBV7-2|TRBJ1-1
TGTGCCAGCAGTCCAAAACAGAACACTGGAGCTTTCTTT
CASSPKQNTGAFF
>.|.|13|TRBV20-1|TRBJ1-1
TGCAGTGCTAGAGGGACATCTGTGACTGAAGCTTTCTTT
CSARGTSVTEAFF
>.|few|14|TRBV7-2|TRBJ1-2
TGTGCCAGCAGCTTAGCCCGGGTCGGCTATGGCTACACCTTC
CASSLARVGYGYTF
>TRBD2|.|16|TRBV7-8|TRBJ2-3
TGTGCCAGCAGCTTAAATCTAGCGGGGGGGGCAGATACGCAGTATTTT
CASSLNLAGGADTQYF
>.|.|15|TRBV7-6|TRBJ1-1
TGTGCCAGCAGCTTAACCCCAGGGGAGAACACTGAAGCTTTCTTT
CASSLTPGENTEAFF
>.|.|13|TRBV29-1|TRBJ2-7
TGCAGCGTTTCGGGTCAGGGTCTGTACGAGCAGTACTTC
CSVSGQGLYEQYF
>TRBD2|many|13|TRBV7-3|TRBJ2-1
TGTGCCAGCAGCTTTGGGGGGGGCAATGAGCAGTTCTTC
CASSFGGGNEQFF
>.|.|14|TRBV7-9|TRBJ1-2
TGTGCCAGCAGCTTATGGCCAGGGCGGCATGACTACACCTTC
CASSLWPGRHDYTF
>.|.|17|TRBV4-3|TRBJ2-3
TGCGCCAGCAGCCGACTATTCGGGAGCGGTCACACAGATACGCAGTATTTT
CASSRLFGSGHTDTQYF
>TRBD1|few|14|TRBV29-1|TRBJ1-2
TGCAGCGTCACAAACCGGGACAGAAACTATGGCTACACCTTC
CSVTNRDRNYGYTF
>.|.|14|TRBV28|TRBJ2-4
TGTGCCAGCAGTTCCCATTTAGCCAAAAACATTCAGTACTTC
CASSSHLAKNIQYF
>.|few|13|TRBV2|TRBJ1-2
TGTGCCAGCAGTGTTGTCAAATACCATGGCTACACCTTC
CASSVVKYHGYTF
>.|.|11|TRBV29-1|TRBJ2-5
TGCAGCCCCGGATACCAAGAGACCCAGTACTTC
CSPGYQETQYF
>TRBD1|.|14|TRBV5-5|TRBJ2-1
TGTGCCAGCAGCTTAGGACAGGGTCAAAATGAGCAGTTCTTC
CASSLGQGQNEQFF
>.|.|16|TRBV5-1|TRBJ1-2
TGCGCCAGCAGCTTGTCTGGACAGTCCCCTTTCTATGGCTACACCTTC
CASSLSGQSPFYGYTF
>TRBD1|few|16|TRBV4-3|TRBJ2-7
TGCGCCAGCAGCCAAGATCGAGGGACAGGTGTGGGCGAGCAGTACTTC
CASSQDRGTGVGEQYF
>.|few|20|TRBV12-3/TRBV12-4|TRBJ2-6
TGTGCCAGCAGTTTAGTCTTGCGGACAGTCTTTTCCTCTGGGGCCAACGTCCTGACTTTC
CASSLVLRTVFSSGANVLTF
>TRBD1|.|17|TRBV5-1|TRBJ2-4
TGCGCCAGCCGACTCGATTTAGCCGGGACAGGGAGGAATGAGCAGTACTTC
CASRLDLAGTGRNEQYF
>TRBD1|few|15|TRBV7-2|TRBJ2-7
TGTGCCAGCAGCTTAAACCCGACAGGGCGGTACGAGCAGTACTTC
CASSLNPTGRYEQYF
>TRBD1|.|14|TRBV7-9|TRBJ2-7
TGTGCCAGCAACTTAGAACAGGGGGTCTACGAGCAGTACTTC
CASNLEQGVYEQYF
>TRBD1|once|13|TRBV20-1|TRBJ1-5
TGCAGTGCTTTTACAGGGGCTAATCAGCCCCAGCATTTT
CSAFTGANQPQHF
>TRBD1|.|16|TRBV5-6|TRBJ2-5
TGTGCCAGCAGCCTCTCGGGACAGAGTTACCAAGAGACCCAGTACTTC
CASSLSGQSYQETQYF
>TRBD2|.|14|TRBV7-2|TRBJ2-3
TGTGCCAGCAGCTTCCCCCGGGCGGGAGCTACGCAGTATTTT
CASSFPRAGATQYF
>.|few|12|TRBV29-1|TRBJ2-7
TGCAGCGTTGTAGAAGGTGCAGGGGAGCAGTACTTC
CSVVEGAGEQYF
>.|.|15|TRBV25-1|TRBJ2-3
TGTGCCAGCAGTGATTGGCAGGGAGCGACAGATACGCAGTATTTT
CASSDWQGATDTQYF
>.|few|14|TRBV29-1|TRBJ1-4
TGCAGCGTTGTTCCAGGAAGGTATAATGAAAAACTGTTTTTT
CSVVPGRYNEKLFF
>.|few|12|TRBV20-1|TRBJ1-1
TGCAGTGCTAGACACGACAGGTCCCAAGCTTTCTTT
CSARHDRSQAFF
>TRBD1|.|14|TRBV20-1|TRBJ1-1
TGCAGTGCTAGAGTGGGACAGGAGAACACTGAAGCTTTCTTT
CSARVGQENTEAFF
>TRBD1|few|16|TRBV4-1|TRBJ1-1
TGCGCCAGCAGCCGCTTGGGACAGGGGATGAACACTGAAGCTTTCTTT
CASSRLGQGMNTEAFF
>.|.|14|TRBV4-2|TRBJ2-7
TGTGCCAGCAGCCAAGAGGCGCTCGCCTACGAGCAGTACTTC
CASSQEALAYEQYF
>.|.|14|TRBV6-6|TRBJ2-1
TGTGCCAGCAGGAGTTCTAGCTCCTACAATGAGCAGTTCTTC
CASRSSSSYNEQFF
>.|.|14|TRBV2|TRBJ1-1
TGTGCCAGCGGGTGGGGAGACTTGAACACTGAAGCTTTCTTT
CASGWGDLNTEAFF
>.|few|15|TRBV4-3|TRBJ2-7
TGCGCCAGCAGCCCCGTCGGTTCCCCCGCCTACGAGCAGTACTTC
CASSPVGSPAYEQYF
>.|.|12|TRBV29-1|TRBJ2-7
TGCAGCGTTGTCGTCGGGGGATACGAGCAGTACTTC
CSVVVGGYEQYF
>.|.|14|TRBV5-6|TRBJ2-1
TGTGCCAGCAGCTCATTGGACAGCTACAATGAGCAGTTCTTC
CASSSLDSYNEQFF
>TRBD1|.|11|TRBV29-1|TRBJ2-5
TGCACCATCACAGGGGTGGAGACCCAGTACTTC
CTITGVETQYF
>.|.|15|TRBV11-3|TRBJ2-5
TGTGCCAGCAGCTACTTCGGGGTTTTTCAAGAGACCCAGTACTTC
CASSYFGVFQETQYF
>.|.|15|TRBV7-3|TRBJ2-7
TGTGCCAGCAGCAGAGGGGGCGGGAGTAACTACGAGCAGTACTTC
CASSRGGGSNYEQYF
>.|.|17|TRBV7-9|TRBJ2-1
TGTGCCAGCAGCTTAGAGCCGGGACGGGAGTTGTACAATGAGCAGTTCTTC
CASSLEPGRELYNEQFF
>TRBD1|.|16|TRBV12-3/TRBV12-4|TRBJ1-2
TGTGCCAGCAGTCTGGACAGGGGGCTCCTCTACGCTGGCTACACCTTC
CASSLDRGLLYAGYTF
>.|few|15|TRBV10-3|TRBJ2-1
TGTGCCATCACCCAAGGAGGGTCGCACTACAATGAGCAGTTCTTC
CAITQGGSHYNEQFF
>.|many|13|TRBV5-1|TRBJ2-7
TGCGCCAGCAGTCAGGCCAGTCCCTACGAGCAGTACTTC
CASSQASPYEQYF
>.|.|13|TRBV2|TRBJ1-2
TGTGCCAGCAGTGAACTGGTCGACGGGGGCTACACCTTC
CASSELVDGGYTF
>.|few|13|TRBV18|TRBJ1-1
TGTGCCAGCTCACCACCCCAGAACACTGAAGCTTTCTTT
CASSPPQNTEAFF
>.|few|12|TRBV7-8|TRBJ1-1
TGTGCCAGCAGCGATATACCGGGACGAAGTTTCTTT
CASSDIPGRSFF
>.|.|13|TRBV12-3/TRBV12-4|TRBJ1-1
TGTGCCAGCAGTTTGGGGTGGTCGGCTGAAGCTTTCTTT
CASSLGWSAEAFF